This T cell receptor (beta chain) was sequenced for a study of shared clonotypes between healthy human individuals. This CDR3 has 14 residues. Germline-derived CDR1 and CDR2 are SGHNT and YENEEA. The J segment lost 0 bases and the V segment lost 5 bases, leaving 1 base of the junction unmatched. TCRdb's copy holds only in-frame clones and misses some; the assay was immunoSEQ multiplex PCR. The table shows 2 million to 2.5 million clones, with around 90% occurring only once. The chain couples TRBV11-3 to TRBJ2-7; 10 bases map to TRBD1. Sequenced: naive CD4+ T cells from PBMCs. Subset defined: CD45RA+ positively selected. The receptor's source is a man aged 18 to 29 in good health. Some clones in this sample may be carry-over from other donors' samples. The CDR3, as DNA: TGTGCCAGCAGCCGGGACAGGGGCTCCTACGAGCAGTACTTC. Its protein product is CASSRDRGSYEQYF.